This is a list of T cell receptor beta chains from one sample in a study of cytomegalovirus exposure and HLA in healthy donors. The assay was immunoSEQ multiplex PCR, and TCRdb's table has in-frame clones only and misses some. The sample holds over 70,000 clones, about 80% seen once. The sample was PBMCs. These receptor sequences come from a man in his forties or fifties in good health and CMV-seropositive. Each CDR3 is given with its conserved first and last residue. A D gene is named only where the DNA matches it firmly. Part of the rows lack a size; the others show once, few, many or a class for expanded clones.

V	D	J	size	CDR3	DNA
TRBV7-9	NA	TRBJ1-5	NA	CSSSDSNQPQHF	TGTTCCAGCTCAGATAGCAATCAGCCCCAGCATTTT
TRBV7-2	NA	TRBJ2-1	NA	CASSLWWGRANNEQFF	TGTGCCAGCAGCTTATGGTGGGGGCGGGCCAACAATGAGCAGTTCTTC
TRBV5-4	NA	TRBJ2-2	few	CASSLTSWYTGELFF	TGTGCCAGCAGCTTAACTAGTTGGTACACCGGGGAGCTGTTTTTT
TRBV6-1	NA	TRBJ2-7	NA	CASRSGTLVGGEQYF	TGTGCCAGCAGATCCGGGACACTTGTTGGGGGCGAGCAGTACTTC
TRBV5-1	TRBD1	TRBJ2-7	NA	CASSYRDRTYEQYF	TGCGCCAGCAGCTACCGGGACAGGACCTACGAGCAGTACTTC
TRBV2	NA	TRBJ2-2	NA	CASSVIGRGFGELFF	TGTGCCAGCAGTGTTATAGGGAGAGGATTCGGGGAGCTGTTTTTT
TRBV19	TRBD1	TRBJ2-5	NA	CASSILPGQGKETQYF	TGTGCCAGTAGTATACTCCCGGGACAGGGGAAAGAGACCCAGTACTTC
TRBV25-1	NA	TRBJ2-7	NA	CASSDRRRPPYEQYF	TGTGCCAGCAGTGACCGGCGGCGGCCCCCCTACGAGCAGTACTTC
TRBV5-1	TRBD1	TRBJ2-1	NA	CASSSGTGGTGGYNEQFF	TGCGCCAGCAGCTCGGGTACCGGAGGGACAGGGGGGTACAATGAGCAGTTCTTC
TRBV7-6	TRBD2	TRBJ2-3	NA	CASTLLAGGLEGTDTQYF	TGTGCCAGCACCCTCCTAGCGGGAGGGCTAGAGGGCACAGATACGCAGTATTTT
TRBV19	NA	TRBJ2-7	NA	CASSIPQTYEQYF	TGTGCCAGTAGTATACCGCAGACCTACGAGCAGTACTTC
TRBV11-2	NA	TRBJ1-1	many	CASSPLYGESTEAFF	TGTGCCAGCAGCCCCCTTTACGGGGAGTCCACTGAAGCTTTCTTT
TRBV6-4	NA	TRBJ1-3	NA	CARSQSTGNTIYF	TGTGCCAGAAGCCAAAGCACTGGAAACACCATATATTTT
TRBV29-1	NA	TRBJ2-6	NA	CSVASGDGSPGANGLTF	TGCAGCGTTGCCTCGGGGGACGGCTCACCTGGGGCCAACGGCCTGACTTTC
TRBV4-1	TRBD1	TRBJ1-6	NA	CASSQHPGQGYNSPLHF	TGCGCCAGCAGCCAGCACCCCGGACAGGGGTATAATTCACCCCTCCACTTT
TRBV9	NA	TRBJ1-2	NA	CASSAILGGQPLYGYTF	TGTGCCAGCAGCGCCATCTTAGGAGGACAGCCACTCTATGGCTACACCTTC
TRBV9	TRBD1	TRBJ1-1	once	CASSRPDRELGNTEAFF	TGTGCCAGCAGCCGACCGGACAGGGAGTTAGGGAACACTGAAGCTTTCTTT
TRBV5-1	TRBD1	TRBJ1-2	NA	CASSNYHRGRGNYGYTF	TGCGCCAGCAGCAACTATCACAGGGGGCGAGGAAACTATGGCTACACCTTC
TRBV2	NA	TRBJ2-2	NA	CASLGQNTGELFF	TGTGCCAGCCTTGGACAGAACACCGGGGAGCTGTTTTTT
TRBV7-8	NA	TRBJ2-2	NA	CASSLFESHLAPNTGELFF	TGTGCCAGCAGCTTATTTGAGTCCCATCTAGCCCCGAACACCGGGGAGCTGTTTTTT
TRBV6-6	TRBD1	TRBJ2-3	NA	CASSYYRGSYGDTQYF	TGTGCCAGCAGTTATTACAGGGGGTCATACGGGGATACGCAGTATTTT
TRBV19	TRBD1	TRBJ2-1	NA	CASRGQGHYNEQFF	TGTGCCAGTAGAGGACAGGGGCATTACAATGAGCAGTTCTTC
TRBV7-2	TRBD1	TRBJ1-1	few	CASSNPTGTPEAFF	TGTGCCAGCAGCAACCCGACAGGGACTCCCGAAGCTTTCTTT
TRBV11-2	TRBD2	TRBJ2-1	NA	CASSSWRREGQNEQFF	TGTGCCAGCAGCTCCTGGCGGCGGGAGGGCCAAAATGAGCAGTTCTTC
TRBV6-5	TRBD1	TRBJ1-2	NA	CASRPGQGPGYTF	TGTGCCAGCAGGCCGGGACAGGGTCCTGGCTACACCTTC
TRBV19	TRBD1	TRBJ2-7	NA	CASTPNRGTSSYEQYF	TGTGCCAGTACCCCTAACAGGGGGACCTCCTCCTACGAGCAGTACTTC
TRBV5-1	NA	TRBJ2-2	once	CASSLGSDTGELFF	TGCGCCAGCAGCTTGGGATCGGACACCGGGGAGCTGTTTTTT
TRBV30	NA	TRBJ2-1	NA	CACLVQGSYNEQFF	TGTGCCTGCTTGGTGCAGGGGTCCTACAATGAGCAGTTCTTC
TRBV6-1	NA	TRBJ1-3	once	CASSTRGSGNTIYF	TGTGCCAGCAGTACCAGGGGATCTGGAAACACCATATATTTT
TRBV25-1	NA	TRBJ1-6	NA	CASSGPGLGSPLHF	TGTGCCAGCAGTGGTCCGGGACTTGGGTCACCCCTCCACTTT
TRBV7-2	NA	TRBJ2-2	NA	CASSSPVTGELFF	TGTGCCAGCAGCTCCCCCGTCACCGGGGAGCTGTTTTTT
TRBV7-2	NA	TRBJ1-1	NA	CASSLDVLGGTDTEAFF	TGTGCCAGCAGCTTAGATGTTTTAGGAGGGACGGATACTGAAGCTTTCTTT
TRBV5-1	TRBD2	TRBJ2-1	NA	CASSLGLDNEQFF	TGCGCCAGCAGCCTGGGACTAGACAATGAGCAGTTCTTC
TRBV29-1	TRBD1	TRBJ2-2	NA	CSVRGQGGGELFF	TGCAGCGTTCGAGGACAGGGTGGGGGGGAGCTGTTTTTT
TRBV10-3	NA	TRBJ2-1	NA	CAITEDRRVRNEQFF	TGTGCCATCACTGAAGACAGGCGGGTGAGAAATGAGCAGTTCTTC
TRBV6-5	TRBD1	TRBJ2-2	NA	CASRPDRDQGELFF	TGTGCCAGCAGGCCCGACAGGGATCAAGGGGAGCTGTTTTTT
TRBV7-9	TRBD1	TRBJ1-1	NA	CASSLPRTGANTEAFF	TGTGCCAGCAGCTTACCTCGGACAGGAGCGAACACTGAAGCTTTCTTT
TRBV5-6	TRBD1	TRBJ1-1	NA	CASSLTGGTEAFF	TGTGCCAGCAGCTTAACAGGGGGCACTGAAGCTTTCTTT
TRBV10-3	TRBD2	TRBJ2-3	NA	CAISESREGGDTQYF	TGTGCCATCAGTGAGTCTCGGGAGGGAGGGGATACGCAGTATTTT
TRBV30	NA	TRBJ1-5	NA	CAWSVLGLGQPQHF	TGTGCCTGGAGTGTACTAGGGTTAGGACAGCCCCAGCATTTT
TRBV7-9	TRBD1	TRBJ1-2	NA	CSSSLLGQGAYGYTF	TGTTCCAGCAGCTTGTTAGGACAGGGGGCCTATGGCTACACCTTC
TRBV7-2	TRBD2	TRBJ2-3	NA	CASSSFGGVTDTQYF	TGTGCCAGCAGCTCCTTTGGGGGGGTCACAGATACGCAGTATTTT
TRBV2	NA	TRBJ2-2	NA	CASSESGWDTGELFF	TGTGCCAGCAGTGAGAGCGGGTGGGACACCGGGGAGCTGTTTTTT
TRBV7-8	NA	TRBJ1-2	NA	CASSLAGAGGYTF	TGTGCCAGCAGCTTAGCTGGGGCAGGGGGCTACACCTTC
TRBV10-1	TRBD2	TRBJ2-1	NA	CASSENYVAGGDFNEQFF	TGCGCCAGCAGTGAGAACTATGTCGCGGGGGGGGATTTCAATGAGCAGTTCTTC
TRBV5-1	NA	TRBJ1-2	NA	CASSLGSTGRQYGYTF	TGCGCCAGCAGCTTGGGGTCGACAGGAAGGCAATATGGCTACACCTTC
TRBV2	NA	TRBJ2-5	NA	CASSENSQETQYF	TGTGCCAGCAGTGAAAACAGTCAAGAGACCCAGTACTTC
TRBV5-6	TRBD2	TRBJ2-7	NA	CASSLGGTSYEQYF	TGTGCCAGCAGCTTGGGGGGGACTAGCTACGAGCAGTACTTC
TRBV25-1	NA	TRBJ1-3	NA	CASSELGTPFSGNTIYF	TGTGCCAGCAGTGAACTTGGGACACCTTTCTCTGGAAACACCATATATTTT